The rows below give T cell receptor beta chains drawn from one sample of a study of CD8+CD57+ T cells in acquired aplastic anemia. TCRdb reprocessed the reads via MiXCR and lists one record per CDR3 protein. The repertoire holds about 190,000 distinct CDR3 sequences, with 55% to 70% as singletons. Sample: sorted CD4+, CD8+, or CD8+CD57+ T cells (not recorded which) from PBMCs. Receptors were obtained from a human donor with severe aplastic anemia or a healthy control (not recorded which). CDR3s include the opening cysteine and the closing phenylalanine or tryptophan. The order of the fields is D gene, clone size, J gene, V gene, CDR3 protein, CDR3 DNA. A D gene is named only where the DNA matches it firmly. The size of a clone is reported for some rows only, either as once, few or many, or as a class for expanded clones.

D: TRBD1
size: NA
J: TRBJ1-6
V: TRBV10-3
CDR3: CAATGDRGPSPLHF
DNA: TGTGCCGCAACCGGGGACAGGGGGCCTTCACCCCTCCACTTT

D: NA
size: many
J: TRBJ1-1
V: TRBV19
CDR3: CASSFGGMNTEAFF
DNA: TGTGCCAGTAGTTTTGGGGGGATGAACACTGAAGCTTTCTTT

D: NA
size: NA
J: TRBJ1-2
V: TRBV20-1
CDR3: CSARLPYGYTF
DNA: TGCAGTGCTAGATTGCCATATGGCTACACCTTC

D: NA
size: NA
J: TRBJ1-2
V: TRBV19
CDR3: CASSLGQAKWGYTF
DNA: TGTGCCAGTAGCCTGGGGCAGGCGAAATGGGGCTACACCTTC

D: NA
size: NA
J: TRBJ1-1
V: TRBV29-1
CDR3: CSVATGQRTEAFF
DNA: TGCAGCGTCGCCACGGGCCAGCGCACTGAAGCTTTCTTT

D: TRBD1
size: NA
J: TRBJ2-7
V: TRBV6-1
CDR3: CASSETGGVAEQYF
DNA: TGTGCCAGCAGTGAGACAGGGGGCGTAGCCGAGCAGTACTTC

D: NA
size: NA
J: TRBJ2-1
V: TRBV24-1
CDR3: CATSASGRVNEQFF
DNA: TGTGCCACCAGTGCCTCGGGACGTGTCAATGAGCAGTTCTTC

D: NA
size: NA
J: TRBJ2-3
V: TRBV10-2
CDR3: CASSALGASTDTQYF
DNA: TGCGCCAGCAGTGCCTTGGGAGCCAGCACAGATACGCAGTATTTT

D: NA
size: NA
J: TRBJ1-6
V: TRBV20-1
CDR3: CSASTHGTASPLHF
DNA: TGCAGTGCTTCCACCCACGGCACGGCTTCACCCCTCCACTTT

D: NA
size: NA
J: TRBJ1-2
V: TRBV7-9
CDR3: CASSEDARGGYTF
DNA: TGTGCCAGCAGCGAGGACGCCCGGGGTGGCTACACCTTC

D: NA
size: few
J: TRBJ1-6
V: TRBV20-1
CDR3: CSARLANSPLHF
DNA: TGCAGTGCTAGACTCGCTAATTCACCCCTCCACTTT

D: TRBD2
size: few
J: TRBJ2-2
V: TRBV10-3
CDR3: CAISAREGTGELFF
DNA: TGTGCCATCAGTGCCAGGGAGGGCACCGGGGAGCTGTTTTTT

D: NA
size: NA
J: TRBJ1-2
V: TRBV5-1
CDR3: CASSFTAPWYGYTF
DNA: TGCGCCAGCAGCTTCACAGCCCCTTGGTATGGCTACACCTTC

D: NA
size: NA
J: TRBJ1-1
V: TRBV5-1
CDR3: CASRGAGAMNTEAFF
DNA: TGCGCCAGCAGGGGGGCAGGAGCTATGAACACTGAAGCTTTCTTT

D: TRBD2
size: NA
J: TRBJ2-7
V: TRBV20-1
CDR3: CSASPRGGEQYF
DNA: TGCAGTGCTAGTCCTCGGGGGGGCGAGCAGTACTTC

D: TRBD2
size: NA
J: TRBJ2-1
V: TRBV12-3/TRBV12-4
CDR3: CASSSLAGVRSNEQFF
DNA: TGTGCCAGCAGTTCCCTAGCGGGAGTACGTAGCAATGAGCAGTTCTTC

D: NA
size: NA
J: TRBJ2-7
V: TRBV19
CDR3: CASSPTAGSVPGEQYF
DNA: TGTGCCAGCAGCCCCACGGCAGGGAGTGTCCCTGGCGAGCAGTACTTC

D: TRBD1
size: NA
J: TRBJ1-2
V: TRBV13
CDR3: CASSPGQGWGGYTF
DNA: TGTGCCAGCAGCCCCGGACAGGGGTGGGGAGGCTACACCTTC

D: TRBD2
size: NA
J: TRBJ2-7
V: TRBV20-1
CDR3: CSARGLAGVGEQYF
DNA: TGCAGTGCTAGAGGGCTAGCGGGAGTTGGGGAGCAGTACTTC

D: TRBD1
size: NA
J: TRBJ1-1
V: TRBV6-5
CDR3: CASRLTGGTNEAFF
DNA: TGTGCCAGCAGGCTAACAGGGGGAACTAATGAAGCTTTCTTT

D: TRBD1
size: few
J: TRBJ2-1
V: TRBV28
CDR3: CASSSPGQENEQFF
DNA: TGTGCCAGCAGTTCACCGGGACAGGAAAATGAGCAGTTCTTC

D: TRBD2
size: NA
J: TRBJ2-7
V: TRBV5-1
CDR3: CASSRGLAGESYEQYF
DNA: TGCGCCAGCAGCCGGGGACTAGCGGGGGAGTCCTACGAGCAGTACTTC

D: NA
size: many
J: TRBJ1-2
V: TRBV5-4
CDR3: CASSQLSIDGYTF
DNA: TGTGCCAGCAGCCAATTGTCGATAGATGGCTACACCTTC

D: NA
size: NA
J: TRBJ1-1
V: TRBV20-1
CDR3: CSARVGSTEAFF
DNA: TGCAGTGCTAGAGTAGGGAGCACTGAAGCTTTCTTT